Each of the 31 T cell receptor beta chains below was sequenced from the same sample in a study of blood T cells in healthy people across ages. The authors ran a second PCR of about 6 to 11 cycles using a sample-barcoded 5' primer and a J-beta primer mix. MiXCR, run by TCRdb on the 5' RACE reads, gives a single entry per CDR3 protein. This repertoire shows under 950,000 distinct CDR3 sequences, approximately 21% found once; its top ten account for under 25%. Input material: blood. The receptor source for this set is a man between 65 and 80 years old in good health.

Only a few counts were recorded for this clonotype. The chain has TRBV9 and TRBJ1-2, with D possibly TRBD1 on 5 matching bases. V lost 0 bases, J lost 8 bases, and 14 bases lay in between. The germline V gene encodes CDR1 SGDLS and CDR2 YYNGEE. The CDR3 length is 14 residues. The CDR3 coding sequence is TGTGCCAGCAGCGTAGCTGAAGGGGTGGGCGGCTACACCTTC. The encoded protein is CASSVAEGVGGYTF.

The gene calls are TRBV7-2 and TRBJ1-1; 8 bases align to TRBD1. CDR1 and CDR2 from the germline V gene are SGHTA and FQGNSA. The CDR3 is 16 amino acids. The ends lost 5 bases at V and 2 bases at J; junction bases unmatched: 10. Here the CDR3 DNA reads TGTGCCAGCAGCCACAGGGGGGTTACCAAAAACACTGAAGCTTTCTTT. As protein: CASSHRGVTKNTEAFF.

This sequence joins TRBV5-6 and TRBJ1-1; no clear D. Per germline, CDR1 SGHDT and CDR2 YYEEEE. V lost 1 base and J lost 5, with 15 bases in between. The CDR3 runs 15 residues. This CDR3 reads CASSLLERRGTEAFF. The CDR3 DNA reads TGTGCCAGCAGCTTGCTTGAGCGGAGAGGGACTGAAGCTTTCTTT.

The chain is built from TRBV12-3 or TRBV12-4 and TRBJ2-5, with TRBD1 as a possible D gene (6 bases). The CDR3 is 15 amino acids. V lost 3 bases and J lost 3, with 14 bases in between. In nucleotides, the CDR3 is TGTGCCAGCAGTTTCTCGGACAGACGCAAAGAGACCCAGTACTTC. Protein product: CASSFSDRRKETQYF.

The CDR3 here is CASSSGGQLETQYF. The DNA of the CDR3 is TGTGCCAGCAGTTCTGGCGGACAGTTGGAGACCCAGTACTTC. V is TRBV7-2 and J is TRBJ2-5; a weak D match, TRBD1 (6 bases). The germline V gene has CDR1 SGHTA and CDR2 FQGNSA. The CDR3 consists of 14 residues. Trimming took off 6 bases at V and 5 bases at J, with 16 bases between the two ends.

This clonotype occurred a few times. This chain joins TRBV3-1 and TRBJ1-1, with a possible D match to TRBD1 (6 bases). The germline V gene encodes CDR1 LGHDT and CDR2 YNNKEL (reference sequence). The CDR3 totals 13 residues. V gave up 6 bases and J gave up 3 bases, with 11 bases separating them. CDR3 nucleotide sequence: TGTGCCAGCAGTGAGGGGGGGTACACTGAAGCTTTCTTT. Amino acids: CASSEGGYTEAFF.

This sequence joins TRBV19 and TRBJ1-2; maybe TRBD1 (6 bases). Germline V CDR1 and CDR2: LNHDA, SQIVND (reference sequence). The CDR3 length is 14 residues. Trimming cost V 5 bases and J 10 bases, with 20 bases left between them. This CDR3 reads CASSPPQRGGTYTF. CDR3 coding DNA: TGTGCCAGTAGTCCCCCCCAGAGAGGGGGGACCTACACCTTC.

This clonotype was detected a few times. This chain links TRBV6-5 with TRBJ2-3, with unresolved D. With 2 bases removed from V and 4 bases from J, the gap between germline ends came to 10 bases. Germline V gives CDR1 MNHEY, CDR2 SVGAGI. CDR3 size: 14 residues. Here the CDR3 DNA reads TGTGCCAGCAGTTACGTTGTTGGGGCAGATACGCAGTATTTT. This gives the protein CASSYVVGADTQYF.

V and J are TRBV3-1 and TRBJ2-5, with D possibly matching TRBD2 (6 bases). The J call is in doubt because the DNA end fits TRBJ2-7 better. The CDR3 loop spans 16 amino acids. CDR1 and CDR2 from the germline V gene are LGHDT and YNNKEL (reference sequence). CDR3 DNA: TGTGCCAGCAGCCAAGATATGGGGAGGTGGACCTACGAGCAGTACTTC. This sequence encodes CASSQDMGRWTYEQYF.

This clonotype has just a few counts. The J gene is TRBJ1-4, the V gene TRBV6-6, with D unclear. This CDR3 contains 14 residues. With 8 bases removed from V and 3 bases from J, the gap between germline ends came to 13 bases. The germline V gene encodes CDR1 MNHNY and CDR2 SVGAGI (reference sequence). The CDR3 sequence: CASLPAGSNEKLFF. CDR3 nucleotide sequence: TGTGCCAGCCTACCGGCGGGATCTAATGAAAAACTGTTTTTT.

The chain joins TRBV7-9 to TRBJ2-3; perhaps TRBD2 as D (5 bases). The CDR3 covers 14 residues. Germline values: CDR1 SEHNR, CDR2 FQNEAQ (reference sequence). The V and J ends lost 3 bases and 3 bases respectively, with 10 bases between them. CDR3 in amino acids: CASSFREVTDTQYF. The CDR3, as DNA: TGTGCCAGCAGCTTCCGGGAAGTAACAGATACGCAGTATTTT.

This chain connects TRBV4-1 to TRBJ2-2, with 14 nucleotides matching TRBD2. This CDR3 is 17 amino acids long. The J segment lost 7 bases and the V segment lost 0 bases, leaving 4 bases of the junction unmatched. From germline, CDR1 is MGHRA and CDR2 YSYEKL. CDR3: CASSQDGTSGSFGELFF. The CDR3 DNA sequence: TGCGCCAGCAGCCAAGATGGGACTAGCGGGAGTTTCGGGGAGCTGTTTTTT.

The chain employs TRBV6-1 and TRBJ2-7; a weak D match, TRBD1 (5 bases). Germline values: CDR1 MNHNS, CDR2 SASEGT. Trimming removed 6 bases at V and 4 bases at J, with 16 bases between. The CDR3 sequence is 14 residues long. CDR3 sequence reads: CASSQGARQYEQYF. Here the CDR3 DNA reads TGTGCCAGCAGCCAAGGGGCCAGACAGTACGAGCAGTACTTC.

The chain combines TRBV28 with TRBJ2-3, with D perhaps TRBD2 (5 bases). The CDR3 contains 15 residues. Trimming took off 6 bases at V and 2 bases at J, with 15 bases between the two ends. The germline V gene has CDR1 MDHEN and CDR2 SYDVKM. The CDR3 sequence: CASRLRSGYTDTQYF. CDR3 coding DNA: TGTGCCAGCAGGCTCAGGAGCGGATACACAGATACGCAGTATTTT.

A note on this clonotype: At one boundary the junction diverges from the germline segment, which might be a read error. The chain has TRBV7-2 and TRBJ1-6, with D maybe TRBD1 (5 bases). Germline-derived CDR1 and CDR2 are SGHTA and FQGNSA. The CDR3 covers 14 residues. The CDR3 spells CASSVTGDNSLLHF. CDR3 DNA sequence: TGTGCCAGCAGCGTAACAGGTGATAATTCACTCCTCCACTTT.

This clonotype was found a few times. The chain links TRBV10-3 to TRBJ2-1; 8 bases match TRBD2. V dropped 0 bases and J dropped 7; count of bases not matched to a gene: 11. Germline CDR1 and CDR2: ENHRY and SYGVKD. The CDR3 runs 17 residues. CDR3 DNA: TGTGCCATCAGTGAGTCGTTACCGGGAGGGTTTGGGAATGAGCAGTTCTTC. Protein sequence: CAISESLPGGFGNEQFF.

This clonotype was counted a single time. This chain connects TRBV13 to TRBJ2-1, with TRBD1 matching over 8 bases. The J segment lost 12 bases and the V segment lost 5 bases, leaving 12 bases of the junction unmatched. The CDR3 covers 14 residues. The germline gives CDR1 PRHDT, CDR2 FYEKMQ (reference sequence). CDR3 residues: CASSRNTGGSRQFF. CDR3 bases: TGTGCCAGCAGCCGAAATACAGGGGGATCCAGGCAGTTCTTC.

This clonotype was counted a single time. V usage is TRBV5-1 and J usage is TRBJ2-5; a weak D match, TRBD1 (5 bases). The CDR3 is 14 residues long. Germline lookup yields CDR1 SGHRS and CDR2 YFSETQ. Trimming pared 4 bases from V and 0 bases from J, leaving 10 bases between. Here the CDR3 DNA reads TGCGCCAGCAGCCGGCAGACAGACCAAGAGACCCAGTACTTC. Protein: CASSRQTDQETQYF.

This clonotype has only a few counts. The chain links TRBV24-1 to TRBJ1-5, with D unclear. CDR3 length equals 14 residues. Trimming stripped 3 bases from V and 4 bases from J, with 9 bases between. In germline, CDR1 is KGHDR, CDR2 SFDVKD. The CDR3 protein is CATSDGVGNQPQHF. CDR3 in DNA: TGTGCCACCAGTGATGGGGTGGGAAATCAGCCCCAGCATTTT.

CDR3 protein: CSAEPGPRTEAFF. The CDR3 DNA follows: TGCAGTGCTGAGCCGGGACCCCGAACAGAAGCTTTCTTT. This rearrangement joins TRBV20-1 to TRBJ1-1, with D possibly TRBD1 on 5 matching bases. CDR1 and CDR2 (germline): DFQATT, SNEGSKA (reference sequence). Trimming took 5 bases from V and 8 from J, leaving 18 bases between them. CDR3 size: 13 residues.

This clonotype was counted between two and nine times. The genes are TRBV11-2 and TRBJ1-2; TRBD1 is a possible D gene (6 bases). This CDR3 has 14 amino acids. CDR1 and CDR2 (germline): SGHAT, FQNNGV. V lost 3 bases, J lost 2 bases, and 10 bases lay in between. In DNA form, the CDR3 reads TGTGCCAGCAGCTTTAACAGGGCGAACTATGGCTACACCTTC. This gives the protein CASSFNRANYGYTF.

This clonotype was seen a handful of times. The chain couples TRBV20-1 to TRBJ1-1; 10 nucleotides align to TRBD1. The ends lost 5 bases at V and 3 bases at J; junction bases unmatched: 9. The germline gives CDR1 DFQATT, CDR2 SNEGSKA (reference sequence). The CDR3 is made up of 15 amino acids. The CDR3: CSAPDRGLGDTEAFF. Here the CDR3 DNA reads TGCAGTGCTCCCGACAGGGGGCTGGGGGACACTGAAGCTTTCTTT.

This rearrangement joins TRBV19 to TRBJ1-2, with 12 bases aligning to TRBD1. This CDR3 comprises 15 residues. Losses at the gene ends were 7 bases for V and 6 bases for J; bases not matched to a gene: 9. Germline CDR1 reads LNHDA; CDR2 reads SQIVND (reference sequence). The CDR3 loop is CASTPGTGGDHGYTF. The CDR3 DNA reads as TGTGCCAGTACCCCCGGGACAGGGGGCGACCATGGCTACACCTTC.

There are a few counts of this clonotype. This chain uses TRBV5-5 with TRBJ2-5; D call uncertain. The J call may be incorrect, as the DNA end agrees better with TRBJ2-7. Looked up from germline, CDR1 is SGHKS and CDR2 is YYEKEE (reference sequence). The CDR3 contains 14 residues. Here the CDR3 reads CASSLGVSSYEQYF. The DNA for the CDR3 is TGTGCCAGCAGCTTGGGGGTCAGCAGCTACGAGCAGTACTTC.

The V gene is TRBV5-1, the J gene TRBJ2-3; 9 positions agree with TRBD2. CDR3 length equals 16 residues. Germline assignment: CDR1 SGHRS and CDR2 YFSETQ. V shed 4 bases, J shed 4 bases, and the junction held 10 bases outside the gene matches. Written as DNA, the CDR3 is TGCGCCAGCAGCCCGGGACTAGCTAAGATGGCAGATACGCAGTATTTT. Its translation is CASSPGLAKMADTQYF.

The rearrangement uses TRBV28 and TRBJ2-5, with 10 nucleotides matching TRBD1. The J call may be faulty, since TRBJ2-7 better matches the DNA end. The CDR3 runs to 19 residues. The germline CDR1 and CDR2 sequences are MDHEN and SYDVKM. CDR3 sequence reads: CASEVPSGQGGNRAYEQYF. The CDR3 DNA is TGTGCCAGCGAAGTCCCGAGCGGACAGGGGGGAAATAGAGCCTACGAGCAGTACTTC.

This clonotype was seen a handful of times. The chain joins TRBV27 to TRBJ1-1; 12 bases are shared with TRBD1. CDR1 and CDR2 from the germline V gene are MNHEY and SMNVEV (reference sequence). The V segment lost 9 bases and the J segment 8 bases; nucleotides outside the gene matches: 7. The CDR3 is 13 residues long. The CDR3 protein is CASQKGTGGEAFF. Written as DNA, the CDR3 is TGTGCCAGTCAGAAAGGGACAGGGGGCGAAGCTTTCTTT.

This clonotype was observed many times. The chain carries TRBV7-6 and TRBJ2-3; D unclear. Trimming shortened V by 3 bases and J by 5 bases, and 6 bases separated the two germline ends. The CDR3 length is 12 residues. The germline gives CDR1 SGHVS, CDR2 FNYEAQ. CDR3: CASSLLRDTQYF. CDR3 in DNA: TGTGCCAGCAGCTTGCTCAGAGATACGCAGTATTTT.

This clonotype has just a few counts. The CDR3 nucleotides are TGTGCCAGCAGCGTAGGAAGCGGAGCAGGGGTTAACTATGGCTACACCTTC. Translating it yields CASSVGSGAGVNYGYTF. The J gene is TRBJ1-2, the V gene TRBV9; D is perhaps TRBD1 (6 bases). Trimming removed 0 bases at V and 1 base at J, with 16 bases between. The CDR3 covers 17 residues. CDR1 is SGDLS, CDR2 YYNGEE, per germline.

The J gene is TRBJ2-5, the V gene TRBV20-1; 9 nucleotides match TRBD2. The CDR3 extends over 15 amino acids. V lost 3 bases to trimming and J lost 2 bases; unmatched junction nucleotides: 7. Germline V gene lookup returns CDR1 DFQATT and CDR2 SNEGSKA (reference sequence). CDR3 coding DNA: TGCAGTGCTAGTGCTAGCGGGACCCCTCAAGAGACCCAGTACTTC. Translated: CSASASGTPQETQYF.

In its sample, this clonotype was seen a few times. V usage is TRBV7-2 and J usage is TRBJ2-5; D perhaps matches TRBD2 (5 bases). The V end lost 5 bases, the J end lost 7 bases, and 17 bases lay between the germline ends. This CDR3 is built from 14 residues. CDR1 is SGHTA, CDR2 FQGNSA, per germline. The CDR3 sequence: CASSPSTSVGTQYF. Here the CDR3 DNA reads TGTGCCAGCAGCCCTTCTACTAGTGTCGGGACCCAGTACTTC.